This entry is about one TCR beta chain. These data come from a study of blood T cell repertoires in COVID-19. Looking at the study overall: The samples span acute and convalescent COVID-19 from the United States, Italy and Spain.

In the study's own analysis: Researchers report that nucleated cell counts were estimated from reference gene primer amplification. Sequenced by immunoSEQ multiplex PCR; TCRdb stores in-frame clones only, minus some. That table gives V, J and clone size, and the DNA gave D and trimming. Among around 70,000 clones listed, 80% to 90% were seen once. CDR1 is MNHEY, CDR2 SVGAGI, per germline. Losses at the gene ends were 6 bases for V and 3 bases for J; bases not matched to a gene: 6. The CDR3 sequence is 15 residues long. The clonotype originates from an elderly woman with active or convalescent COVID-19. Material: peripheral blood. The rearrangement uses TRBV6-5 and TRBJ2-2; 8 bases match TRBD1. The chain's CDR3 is CASRGGQGHTGELFF. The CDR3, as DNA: TGTGCCAGCAGAGGAGGACAGGGCCACACCGGGGAGCTGTTTTTT.